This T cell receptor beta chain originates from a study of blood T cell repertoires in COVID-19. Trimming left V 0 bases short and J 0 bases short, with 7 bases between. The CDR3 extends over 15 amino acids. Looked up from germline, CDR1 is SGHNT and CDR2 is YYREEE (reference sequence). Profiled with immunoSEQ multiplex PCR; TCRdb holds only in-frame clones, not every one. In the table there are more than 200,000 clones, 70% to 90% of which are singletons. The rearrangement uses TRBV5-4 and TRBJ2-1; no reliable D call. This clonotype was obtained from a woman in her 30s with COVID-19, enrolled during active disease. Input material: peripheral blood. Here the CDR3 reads CASSLEESSYNEQFF. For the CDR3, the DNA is TGTGCCAGCAGCTTGGAAGAGAGCTCCTACAATGAGCAGTTCTTC.